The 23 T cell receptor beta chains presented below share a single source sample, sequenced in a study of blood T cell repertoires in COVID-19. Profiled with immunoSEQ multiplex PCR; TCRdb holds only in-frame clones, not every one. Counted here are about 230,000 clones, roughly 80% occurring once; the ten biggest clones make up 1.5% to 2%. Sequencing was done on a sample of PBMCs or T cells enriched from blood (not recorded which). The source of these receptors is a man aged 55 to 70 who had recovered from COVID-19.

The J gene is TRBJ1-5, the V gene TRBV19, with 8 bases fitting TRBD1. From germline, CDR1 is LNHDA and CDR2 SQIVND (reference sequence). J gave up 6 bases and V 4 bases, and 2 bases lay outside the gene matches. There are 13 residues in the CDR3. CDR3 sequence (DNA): TGTGCCAGTAGTAACAGGGGGGTTCAGCCCCAGCATTTT. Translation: CASSNRGVQPQHF.

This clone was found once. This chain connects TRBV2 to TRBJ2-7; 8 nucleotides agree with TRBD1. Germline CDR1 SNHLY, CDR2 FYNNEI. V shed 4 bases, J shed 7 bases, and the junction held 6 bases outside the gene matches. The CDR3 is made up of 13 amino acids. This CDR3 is CASSGQGAGEQYF. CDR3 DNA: TGTGCCAGCAGTGGTCAGGGGGCAGGGGAGCAGTACTTC.

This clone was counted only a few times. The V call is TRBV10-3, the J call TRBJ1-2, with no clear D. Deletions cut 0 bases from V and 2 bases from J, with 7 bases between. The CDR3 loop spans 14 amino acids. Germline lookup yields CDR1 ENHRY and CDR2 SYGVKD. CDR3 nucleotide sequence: TGTGCCATCAGTGAGTCTACGGAGAACTATGGCTACACCTTC. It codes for CAISESTENYGYTF.

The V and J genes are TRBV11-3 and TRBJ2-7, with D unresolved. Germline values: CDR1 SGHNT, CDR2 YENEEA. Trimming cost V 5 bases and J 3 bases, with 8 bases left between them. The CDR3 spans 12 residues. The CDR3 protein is CASSHSNYEQYF. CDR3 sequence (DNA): TGTGCCAGCAGCCATAGCAACTACGAGCAGTACTTC.

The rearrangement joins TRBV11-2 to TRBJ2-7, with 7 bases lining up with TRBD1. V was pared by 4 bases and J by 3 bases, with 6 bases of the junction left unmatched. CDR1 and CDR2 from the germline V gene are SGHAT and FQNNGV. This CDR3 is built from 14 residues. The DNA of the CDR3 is TGTGCCAGCAGCTCCCTAGGGGACAGCTACGAGCAGTACTTC. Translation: CASSSLGDSYEQYF.

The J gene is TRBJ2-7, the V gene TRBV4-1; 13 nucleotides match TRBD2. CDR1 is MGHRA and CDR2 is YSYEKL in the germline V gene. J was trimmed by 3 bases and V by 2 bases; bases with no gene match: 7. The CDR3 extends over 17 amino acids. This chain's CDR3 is CASSQTGTSGDNYEQYF. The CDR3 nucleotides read TGCGCCAGCAGCCAAACCGGGACTAGCGGGGACAACTACGAGCAGTACTTC.

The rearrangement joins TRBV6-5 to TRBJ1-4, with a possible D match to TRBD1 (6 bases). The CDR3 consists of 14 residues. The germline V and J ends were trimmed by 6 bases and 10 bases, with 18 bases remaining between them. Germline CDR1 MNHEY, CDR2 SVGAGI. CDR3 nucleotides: TGTGCCAGCAGAACCAACAGGGATGGCGGAAAACTGTTTTTT. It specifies CASRTNRDGGKLFF.

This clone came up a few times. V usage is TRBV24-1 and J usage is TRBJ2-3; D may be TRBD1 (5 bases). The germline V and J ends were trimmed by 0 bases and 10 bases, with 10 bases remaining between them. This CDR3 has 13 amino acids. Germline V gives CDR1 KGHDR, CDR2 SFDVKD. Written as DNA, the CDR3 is TGTGCCACCAGTGATTTGTCCAGGGATGCGCAGTATTTT. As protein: CATSDLSRDAQYF.

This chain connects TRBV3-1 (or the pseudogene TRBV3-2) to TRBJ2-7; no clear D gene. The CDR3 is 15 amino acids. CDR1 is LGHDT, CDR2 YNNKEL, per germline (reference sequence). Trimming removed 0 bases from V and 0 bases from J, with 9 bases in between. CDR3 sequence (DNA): TGTGCCAGCAGCCAAGACGTGAGGAGCTCCTACGAGCAGTACTTC. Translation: CASSQDVRSSYEQYF.

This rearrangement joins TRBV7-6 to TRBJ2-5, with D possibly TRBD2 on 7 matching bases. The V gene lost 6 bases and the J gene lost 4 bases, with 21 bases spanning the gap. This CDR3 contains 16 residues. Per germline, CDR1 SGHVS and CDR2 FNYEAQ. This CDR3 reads CASSFEDQRGGETQYF. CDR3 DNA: TGTGCCAGCAGTTTTGAGGACCAAAGGGGGGGAGAGACCCAGTACTTC.

The DNA for the CDR3 is TGCGCCAGCAGCCAATTATTTGTGAGCACCGGGGAGCTGTTTTTT. This sequence encodes CASSQLFVSTGELFF. V gene TRBV5-1 combines with J gene TRBJ2-2; no firm D call. V was cut by 4 bases and J by 4 bases, with 14 bases left in between. CDR1 and CDR2 (germline): SGHRS, YFSETQ. The CDR3 is 15 residues long.

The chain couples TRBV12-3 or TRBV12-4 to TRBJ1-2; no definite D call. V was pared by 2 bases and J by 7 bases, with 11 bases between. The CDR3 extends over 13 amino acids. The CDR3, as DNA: TGTGCCAGCAGTTTACGGGAGAAAGGTGGCTACACCTTC. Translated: CASSLREKGGYTF.

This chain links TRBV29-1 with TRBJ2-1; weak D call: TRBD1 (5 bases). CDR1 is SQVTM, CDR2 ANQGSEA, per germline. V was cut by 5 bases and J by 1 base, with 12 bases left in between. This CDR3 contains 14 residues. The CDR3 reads CSVSPGQSYNEQFF. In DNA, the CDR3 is TGCAGCGTTTCGCCAGGACAATCCTACAATGAGCAGTTCTTC.

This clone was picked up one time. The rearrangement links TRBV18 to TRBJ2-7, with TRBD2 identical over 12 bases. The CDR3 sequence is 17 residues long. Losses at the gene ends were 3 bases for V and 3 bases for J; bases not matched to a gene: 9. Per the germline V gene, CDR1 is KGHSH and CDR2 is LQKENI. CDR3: CASSPELAGGPYYEQYF. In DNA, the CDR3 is TGTGCCAGCTCACCGGAACTAGCGGGGGGTCCCTACTACGAGCAGTACTTC.

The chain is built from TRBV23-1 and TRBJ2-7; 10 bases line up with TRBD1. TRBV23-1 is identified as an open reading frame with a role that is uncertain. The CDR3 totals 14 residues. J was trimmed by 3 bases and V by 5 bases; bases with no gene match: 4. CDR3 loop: CASSFRDRGYEQYF. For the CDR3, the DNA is TGCGCCAGCAGTTTCCGGGACAGGGGCTACGAGCAGTACTTC.

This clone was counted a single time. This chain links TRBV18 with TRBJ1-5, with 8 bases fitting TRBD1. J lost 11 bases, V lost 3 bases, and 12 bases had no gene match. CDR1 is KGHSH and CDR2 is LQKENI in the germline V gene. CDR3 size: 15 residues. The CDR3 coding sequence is TGTGCCAGCTCACCCTCCGGGACAGGAGGCTCAGCCCAGCATTTT. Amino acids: CASSPSGTGGSAQHF. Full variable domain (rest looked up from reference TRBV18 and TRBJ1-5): NAGVMQNPRHLVRRRGQEARLRCSPMKGHSHVYWYRQLPEEGLKFMVYLQKENIIDESGMPKERFSAEFPKEGPSILRIQQVVRGDSAAYFCASSPSGTGGSAQHFGDGTRLSIL.

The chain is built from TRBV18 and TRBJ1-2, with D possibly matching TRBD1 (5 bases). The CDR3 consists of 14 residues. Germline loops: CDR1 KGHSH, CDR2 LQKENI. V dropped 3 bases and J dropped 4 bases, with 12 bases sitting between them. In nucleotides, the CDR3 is TGTGCCAGCTCACCTGACAGAAGAGCCTATGGCTACACCTTC. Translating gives CASSPDRRAYGYTF.

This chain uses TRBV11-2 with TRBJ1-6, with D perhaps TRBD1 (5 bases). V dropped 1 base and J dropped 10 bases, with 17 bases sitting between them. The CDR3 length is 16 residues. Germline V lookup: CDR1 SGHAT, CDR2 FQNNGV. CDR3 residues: CASSLASGEGGSPLHF. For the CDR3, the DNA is TGTGCCAGCAGCTTAGCGTCGGGGGAGGGTGGCTCACCCCTCCACTTT.

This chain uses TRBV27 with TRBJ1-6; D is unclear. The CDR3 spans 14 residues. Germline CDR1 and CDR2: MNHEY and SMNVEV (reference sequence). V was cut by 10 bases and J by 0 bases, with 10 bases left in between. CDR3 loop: CATKYSSYNSPLHF. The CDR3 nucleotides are TGTGCCACCAAGTACAGCTCCTATAATTCACCCCTCCACTTT.

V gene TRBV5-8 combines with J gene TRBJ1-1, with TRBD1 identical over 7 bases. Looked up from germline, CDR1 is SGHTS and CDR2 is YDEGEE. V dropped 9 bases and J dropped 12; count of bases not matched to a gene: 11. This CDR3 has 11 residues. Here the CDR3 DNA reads TGTGCCAACCGACAGGGTGTTGCATCTTTCTTT. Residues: CANRQGVASFF.

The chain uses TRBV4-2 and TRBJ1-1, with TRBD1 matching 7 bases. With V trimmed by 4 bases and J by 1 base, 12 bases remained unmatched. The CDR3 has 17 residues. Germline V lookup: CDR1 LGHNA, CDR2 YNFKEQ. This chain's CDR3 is CASSLDRVWVGNTEAFF. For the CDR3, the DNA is TGTGCCAGCAGCCTTGACAGGGTGTGGGTAGGGAACACTGAAGCTTTCTTT.

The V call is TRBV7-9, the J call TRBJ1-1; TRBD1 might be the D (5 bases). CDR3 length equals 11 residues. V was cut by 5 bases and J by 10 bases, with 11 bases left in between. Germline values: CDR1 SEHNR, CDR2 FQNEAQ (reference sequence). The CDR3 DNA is TGTGCCAGCAGCCCCGACAGTCGAGCTTTCTTT. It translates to CASSPDSRAFF.

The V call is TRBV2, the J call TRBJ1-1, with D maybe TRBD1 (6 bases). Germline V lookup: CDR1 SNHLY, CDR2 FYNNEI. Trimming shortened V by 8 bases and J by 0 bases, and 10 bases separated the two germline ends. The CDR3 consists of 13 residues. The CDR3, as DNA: TGTGCCAGCGATAGGGACATGAACACTGAAGCTTTCTTT. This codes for CASDRDMNTEAFF.